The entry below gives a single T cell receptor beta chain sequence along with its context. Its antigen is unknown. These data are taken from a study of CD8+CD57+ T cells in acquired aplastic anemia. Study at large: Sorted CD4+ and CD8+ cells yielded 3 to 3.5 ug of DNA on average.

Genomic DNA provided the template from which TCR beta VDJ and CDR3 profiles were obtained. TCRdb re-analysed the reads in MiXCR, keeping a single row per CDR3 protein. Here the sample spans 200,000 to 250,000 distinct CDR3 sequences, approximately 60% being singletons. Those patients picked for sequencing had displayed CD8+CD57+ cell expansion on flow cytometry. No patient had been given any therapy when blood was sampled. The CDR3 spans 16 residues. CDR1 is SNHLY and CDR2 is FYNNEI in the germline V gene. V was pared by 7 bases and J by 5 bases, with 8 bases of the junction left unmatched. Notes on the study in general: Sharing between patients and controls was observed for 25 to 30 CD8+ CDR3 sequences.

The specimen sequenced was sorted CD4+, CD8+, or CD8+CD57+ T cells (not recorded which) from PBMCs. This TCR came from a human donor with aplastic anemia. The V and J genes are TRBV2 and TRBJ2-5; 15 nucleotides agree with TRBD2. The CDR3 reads CASKRTSGGASETQYF. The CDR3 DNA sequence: TGTGCCAGCAAACGGACTAGCGGGGGGGCCTCGGAGACCCAGTACTTC.